A selection of T cell receptor beta chains follows, all from one sample in a study of blood T cell repertoires in COVID-19. Repertoires were generated with immunoSEQ multiplex PCR, while TCRdb's copy carries only in-frame clones and drops some. The data contain 150,000 or so clones, 80% to 85% of them singletons. Input material: peripheral blood. The receptors here all came from a woman aged 60-75 years with acute or convalescent COVID-19. Each CDR3 is given with its conserved first and last residue. The order of the fields is CDR3 length, V gene, J gene, clone size, D gene, CDR3 DNA, CDR3 protein. D genes are given only for firm matches. The size field is filled for only some rows; it gives once, few, many or a size class.

14	TRBV6-5	TRBJ1-1	NA	TRBD1	TGTGCCAGCAGTTACTCGACAGGGGGGACTGAAGCTTTCTTT	CASSYSTGGTEAFF
14	TRBV18	TRBJ1-1	NA	NA	TGTGCCAGCTCACCGGGGCGTCAGAACACTGAAGCTTTCTTT	CASSPGRQNTEAFF
12	TRBV7-9	TRBJ2-1	NA	NA	TGTGCCTGCGAAGGAGGGTCGGGTGAGCAGTTCTTC	CACEGGSGEQFF
18	TRBV6-1	TRBJ1-1	NA	TRBD1	TGTGCCAGCAGTGAATGGGGCTCGACAGGGCTAATGAACACTGAAGCTTTCTTT	CASSEWGSTGLMNTEAFF
11	TRBV3-1/TRBV3-2	TRBJ2-3	NA	NA	TGTGCCAGCAGCGATCAGGATACGCAGTATTTT	CASSDQDTQYF
16	TRBV18	TRBJ2-3	few	TRBD2	TGTGCCAGCTCACGAGAGACTAGCGGGAGCACAGATACGCAGTATTTT	CASSRETSGSTDTQYF
15	TRBV24-1	TRBJ2-1	NA	TRBD2	TGTGCCACCAGTGATTCGGGACTAGCCCTCAATGAGCAGTTCTTC	CATSDSGLALNEQFF
15	TRBV7-9	TRBJ2-1	NA	TRBD1	TGTGCCAGCAGCCCAGGACAGGGTTCCTACAATGAGCAGTTCTTC	CASSPGQGSYNEQFF
14	TRBV30	TRBJ2-3	NA	TRBD1	TGTGCCTGTAATAGACAGGGGAGGACAGATACGCAGTATTTT	CACNRQGRTDTQYF
15	TRBV7-3	TRBJ1-1	NA	NA	TGTGCCAGCAGCGAAACACAGGGTAGGGGTACTGAAGCTTTCTTT	CASSETQGRGTEAFF
15	TRBV5-4	TRBJ1-4	NA	NA	TGTGCCAGCAGCCGGGCGGGCGCCGCTAATGAAAAACTGTTTTTT	CASSRAGAANEKLFF
15	TRBV5-1	TRBJ2-7	NA	TRBD1	TGCGCCAGCAGCTTGGAGGGACAGGGTCTCCACGAGCAGTACTTC	CASSLEGQGLHEQYF
12	TRBV2	TRBJ2-2	NA	NA	TGTGCCAGCGTTAGGGGTGCCGGGGAGCTGTTTTTT	CASVRGAGELFF
13	TRBV15	TRBJ1-1	NA	NA	TGTGCCACCAGCCAGACTACTCACACTGAAGCTTTCTTT	CATSQTTHTEAFF
16	TRBV28	TRBJ2-2	NA	TRBD2	TGTGCCAGCAGTTTACCTAGCGGGAGGTCGGCCGGGGAGCTGTTTTTT	CASSLPSGRSAGELFF
15	TRBV7-9	TRBJ1-1	NA	TRBD1	TGTGCCAGCAGTTACAACACAGGGGTGAACACTGAAGCTTTCTTT	CASSYNTGVNTEAFF
16	TRBV6-2/TRBV6-3	TRBJ2-1	NA	TRBD1	TGTGCCAGCAGTTACTCAAGACAGGGGGACGGCAATGAGCAGTTCTTC	CASSYSRQGDGNEQFF
14	TRBV6-5	TRBJ2-1	NA	TRBD2	TGTGCCAGCAGGGGGACTAGCGGGTACAATGAGCAGTTCTTC	CASRGTSGYNEQFF
13	TRBV7-3	TRBJ1-1	NA	NA	TGTGCCAGCAGCCAAAAGCGGGACACTGAAGCTTTCTTT	CASSQKRDTEAFF
13	TRBV25-1	TRBJ1-1	NA	NA	TGTGCCAGCAGATCACAGGGGAACACTGAAGCTTTCTTT	CASRSQGNTEAFF
16	TRBV28	TRBJ2-3	NA	NA	TGTGCCAGCAGTTTGAGGGCTGTCAGCGGCACAGATACGCAGTATTTT	CASSLRAVSGTDTQYF
12	TRBV10-3	TRBJ2-5	NA	TRBD2	TGTGCCATCAGTGAGTCCCTAGCGGTGCAGTACTTC	CAISESLAVQYF
17	TRBV7-6	TRBJ2-1	NA	NA	TGTGCCAGCAGCTCGGAGGTAGCCTACAGCTCCTACAATGAGCAGTTCTTC	CASSSEVAYSSYNEQFF
13	TRBV12-3/TRBV12-4	TRBJ2-7	NA	NA	TGTGCCAGCGGATCCCACCTCACGGGTGAGCAGTACTTC	CASGSHLTGEQYF
16	TRBV15	TRBJ2-5	NA	TRBD1	TGTGCCACCAGCAGAGGGTCCGGGACAGGGACAGAGACCCAGTACTTC	CATSRGSGTGTETQYF
14	TRBV6-5	TRBJ2-3	NA	NA	TGTGCCAGCAAAGACAGCCAACTCACAGATACGCAGTATTTT	CASKDSQLTDTQYF
17	TRBV3-1/TRBV3-2	TRBJ1-6	NA	TRBD1	TGTGCCAGCAGCCATCACACCGGGACAGGGCGTAATTCACCCCTCCACTTT	CASSHHTGTGRNSPLHF
14	TRBV6-5	TRBJ2-2	NA	NA	TGTGCCAGCAGTTCGTCTAAGAACACCGGGGAGCTGTTTTTT	CASSSSKNTGELFF
13	TRBV7-2	TRBJ1-5	NA	TRBD1	TGTGCCAGCAGTGAGGGGGCGAGGCAGCCCCAGCATTTT	CASSEGARQPQHF
13	TRBV27	TRBJ2-7	NA	NA	TGTGCCAGCAGTCCCGCCGGTGCGTACGAGCAGTACTTC	CASSPAGAYEQYF
12	TRBV15	TRBJ2-7	once	NA	TGTGCCACCAGCAGAGGGGCAGAGGAGCAGTACTTC	CATSRGAEEQYF
18	TRBV23-1	TRBJ2-2	NA	NA	TGCGCCAGCAGTCAACCCCTTTGCCTTCCAGGGTCCACCGGGGAGCTGTTTTTT	CASSQPLCLPGSTGELFF
14	TRBV19	TRBJ1-5	NA	NA	TGTGCCAGTAGTACAAACCCCGGGAGGACGTCCCAGCATTTT	CASSTNPGRTSQHF
14	TRBV9	TRBJ2-2	few	TRBD1	TGTGCCAGCAGCGATGGAGCCGGGACAGGGGAACTGTTTTTT	CASSDGAGTGELFF
16	TRBV25-1	TRBJ2-3	NA	TRBD1	TGTGCCAGCAGTGAGACCCGGACAGGGAGCACAGATACGCAGTATTTT	CASSETRTGSTDTQYF
14	TRBV24-1	TRBJ2-1	once	NA	TGTGCCACCAGTGGGTCCGGACTATACAATGAGCAGTTCTTC	CATSGSGLYNEQFF
15	TRBV7-9	TRBJ2-5	NA	TRBD2	TGTGCCAGCAGCTCCGTGGGGACTAGCCCGGAGACCCAGTACTTC	CASSSVGTSPETQYF
14	TRBV2	TRBJ2-7	NA	TRBD2	TGTGCCAGCAGTGGTCCTACTAGCGGCTACGAGCAGTACTTC	CASSGPTSGYEQYF
15	TRBV7-2	TRBJ2-5	NA	NA	TGTGCCAGCAGCCAAGTGGCGCTCCAACGGGGGACCCAGTACTTC	CASSQVALQRGTQYF
14	TRBV27	TRBJ2-3	NA	NA	TGTGCCAGCAGTTTGCGATCAAACACAGATACGCAGTATTTT	CASSLRSNTDTQYF
14	TRBV11-3	TRBJ1-3	NA	NA	TGTGCCAGCAGCTTAGTAACAGCTGGAAACACCATATATTTT	CASSLVTAGNTIYF
15	TRBV9	TRBJ1-1	NA	TRBD1	TGTGCCAGCAGCGTAGCGGGTGAGGGGGCGTCTGAAGCTTTCTTT	CASSVAGEGASEAFF
17	TRBV28	TRBJ2-1	NA	NA	TGTGCCAGCAGTGAAGCCCCGGGAAACAGAGACTACAATGAGCAGTTCTTC	CASSEAPGNRDYNEQFF
13	TRBV30	TRBJ2-7	NA	NA	TGTGCCTGGATCGGCGGAGACTCCTACGAGCAGTACTTC	CAWIGGDSYEQYF
14	TRBV4-3	TRBJ1-1	once	NA	TGCGCCAGCAGCCGCACCACCGGGAACACTGAAGCTTTCTTT	CASSRTTGNTEAFF
16	TRBV6-7	TRBJ2-1	few	NA	TGTGGCACCACCCCTTGCGAGAGAACCAACTACAATGAGCAGTTCTTC	CGTTPCERTNYNEQFF
17	TRBV27	TRBJ2-3	NA	TRBD2	TGTGCCAGCAGTCCTTCACCTTACGGGAGGACCACAGATACGCAGTATTTT	CASSPSPYGRTTDTQYF
12	TRBV27	TRBJ1-6	NA	NA	TGTGCCAGTGAACAGTTTAATTCACCCCTCCACTTT	CASEQFNSPLHF
15	TRBV2	TRBJ2-2	NA	NA	TGTGCCAGCAGATTGGACATCGGGAACACCGGGGAGCTGTTTTTT	CASRLDIGNTGELFF
12	TRBV18	TRBJ1-2	once	NA	TGTGCCAGCTCACCCCGACAAGGCGGCTACACCTTC	CASSPRQGGYTF
10	TRBV20-1	TRBJ2-7	NA	NA	TGCAGTGCAAAGCAATACGAGCAGTACTTC	CSAKQYEQYF
13	TRBV13	TRBJ1-6	NA	NA	TGTGCCAGCAGCGGACGAGGGGGTTCACCCCTCCACTTT	CASSGRGGSPLHF
13	TRBV19	TRBJ1-3	NA	NA	TGTGCCAGTAATGGGCAGCCGGGAAACACCATATATTTT	CASNGQPGNTIYF
17	TRBV18	TRBJ1-6	NA	NA	TGTGCCAGCTCACCACTACCGGGATACCAATCTTCTTCACCCCTCCACTTT	CASSPLPGYQSSSPLHF